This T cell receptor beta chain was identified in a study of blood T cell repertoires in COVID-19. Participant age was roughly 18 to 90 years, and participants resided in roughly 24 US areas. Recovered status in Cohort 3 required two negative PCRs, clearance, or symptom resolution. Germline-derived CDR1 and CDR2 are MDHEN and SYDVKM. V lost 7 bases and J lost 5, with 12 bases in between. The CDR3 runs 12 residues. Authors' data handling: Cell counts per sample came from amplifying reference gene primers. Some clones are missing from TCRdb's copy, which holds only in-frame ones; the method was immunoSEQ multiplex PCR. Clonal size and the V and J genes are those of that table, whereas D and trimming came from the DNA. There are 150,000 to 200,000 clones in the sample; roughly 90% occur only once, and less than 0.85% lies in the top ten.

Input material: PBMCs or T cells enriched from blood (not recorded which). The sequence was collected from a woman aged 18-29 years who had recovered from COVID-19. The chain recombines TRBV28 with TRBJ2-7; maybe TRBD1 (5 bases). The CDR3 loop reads CASTGLGDEQYF. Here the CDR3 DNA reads TGTGCCAGCACAGGGTTGGGCGACGAGCAGTACTTC.